This TCR beta chain was sequenced in a study of shared clonotypes between healthy human individuals. Points from the study as a whole: There were few donors, and this limited the genetic and exposure-history diversity represented.

The naive CD8 population came from CD45RO-negative cells selected for CCR7, without terminally differentiated effector memory CD45RA+ cells. As regards this clone: Its specificity is unknown.

Every subset's genomic DNA went evenly onto several immunoSEQ plates. In the original workflow: Junction-only sequences without quality scores were provided by ImmunoSEQ, so filtering was different. TCRdb keeps only in-frame clones here, not all; method: immunoSEQ multiplex PCR. V, J and clone size derive from that table, while D and trimming were established from the DNA sequence. This sample carries 700,000 to 950,000 clones, roughly 96% of them seen once, and the ten largest clones take about 0.22%. This sequence was found in a man aged 25 to 40 in good health. The specimen was naive CD8+ T cells sorted from blood.

The CDR3 here is CASSFSAGEQFF. The CDR3, as DNA: TGTGCCAGCAGCTTTAGCGCGGGTGAGCAGTTCTTC. V and J are TRBV7-6 and TRBJ2-1; a weak D match, TRBD2 (5 bases). The V end lost 3 bases, the J end lost 9 bases, and 9 bases lay between the germline ends. CDR3 length: 12 residues. The germline V gene has CDR1 SGHVS and CDR2 FNYEAQ.